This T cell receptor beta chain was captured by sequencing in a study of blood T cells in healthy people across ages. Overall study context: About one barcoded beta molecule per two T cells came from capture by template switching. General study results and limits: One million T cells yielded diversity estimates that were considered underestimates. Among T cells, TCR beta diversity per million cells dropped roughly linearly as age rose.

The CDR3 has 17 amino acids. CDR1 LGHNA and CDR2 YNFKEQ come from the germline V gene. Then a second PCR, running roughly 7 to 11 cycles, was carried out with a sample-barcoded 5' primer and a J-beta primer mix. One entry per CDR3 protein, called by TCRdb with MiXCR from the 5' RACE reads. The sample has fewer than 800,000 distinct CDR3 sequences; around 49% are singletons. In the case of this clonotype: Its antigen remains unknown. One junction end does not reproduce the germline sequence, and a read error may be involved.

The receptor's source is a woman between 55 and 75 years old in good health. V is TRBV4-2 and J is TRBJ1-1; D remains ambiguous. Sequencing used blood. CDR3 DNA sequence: TGTGCCTGCAGCCCCTCCGTAAGTGGAGGTGGGGACACTGAAGCTTTCTTT. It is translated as CACSPSVSGGGDTEAFF.